Listed below are T cell receptor beta chains from one sample, sequenced in a study of cytomegalovirus exposure and HLA in healthy donors. The repertoire was sequenced with immunoSEQ multiplex PCR; TCRdb's copy has only in-frame clones and lacks some. Of some 95,000 clones in the sample, 80% were seen once. Sequencing was performed on PBMCs. The source is a man aged 25 to 40 in good health and CMV-seronegative. Each CDR3 is given with its conserved first and last residue. D genes are given only for firm matches. Clone size appears in some rows only: once, few, many, or a class for an expanded clone.

J gene,V gene,clone size,D gene,CDR3 protein,CDR3 DNA
TRBJ2-4,TRBV6-1,.,TRBD1,CASSAQPGQTAKNIQYF,TGTGCCAGCAGTGCTCAGCCGGGACAGACAGCCAAAAACATTCAGTACTTC
TRBJ1-2,TRBV29-1,.,.,CSVEVLRGSNYGYTF,TGCAGCGTTGAAGTTCTCAGGGGATCGAACTATGGCTACACCTTC
TRBJ1-6,TRBV7-7,.,.,CASSSGSTAANSPLHF,TGTGCTAGCAGCTCGGGATCTACAGCAGCGAATTCACCCCTCCACTTT
TRBJ1-1,TRBV6-1,few,TRBD1,CASSESPGGVVAEAFF,TGTGCCAGCAGTGAAAGCCCAGGGGGCGTTGTCGCTGAAGCTTTCTTT
TRBJ1-5,TRBV5-8,once,TRBD1,CASSLQGFGQPQHF,TGTGCCAGCAGCCTACAGGGGTTTGGTCAGCCCCAGCATTTT
TRBJ2-5,TRBV27,once,TRBD2,CASSSRLAGGQETQYF,TGTGCCAGCAGCTCCCGACTAGCGGGAGGGCAAGAGACCCAGTACTTC
TRBJ2-1,TRBV2,.,TRBD2,CASLWGGGPNEQFF,TGTGCCAGCTTATGGGGCGGGGGTCCCAATGAGCAGTTCTTC
TRBJ1-3,TRBV30,.,.,CAWRIPGLAGNTIYF,TGTGCCTGGAGGATCCCGGGGTTAGCTGGAAACACCATATATTTT
TRBJ1-1,TRBV28,.,.,CASSYFGAEAFF,TGTGCCAGCAGTTATTTCGGGGCTGAAGCTTTCTTT
TRBJ2-7,TRBV4-2,.,.,CASSQGVLAPSYEQYF,TGTGCCAGCAGCCAAGGGGTACTAGCTCCCTCCTACGAGCAGTACTTC
TRBJ2-1,TRBV5-1,.,.,CASSSSGPYNEQFF,TGCGCCAGCAGCTCGAGCGGACCTTACAATGAGCAGTTCTTC
TRBJ1-2,TRBV28,.,.,CASSPPLGLGGYTF,TGTGCCAGCAGTCCCCCACTGGGGCTGGGAGGCTACACCTTC
TRBJ2-5,TRBV9,few,.,CASSVAVAFQETQYF,TGTGCCAGCAGCGTAGCCGTAGCGTTCCAGGAGACCCAGTACTTC
TRBJ1-1,TRBV27,.,TRBD1,CASSLQGARLNTEAFF,TGTGCCAGCAGTTTACAGGGGGCCAGGTTGAACACTGAAGCTTTCTTT
TRBJ1-2,TRBV19,.,.,CASSHRGDYGYTF,TGTGCCAGTAGTCACCGCGGAGACTATGGCTACACCTTC